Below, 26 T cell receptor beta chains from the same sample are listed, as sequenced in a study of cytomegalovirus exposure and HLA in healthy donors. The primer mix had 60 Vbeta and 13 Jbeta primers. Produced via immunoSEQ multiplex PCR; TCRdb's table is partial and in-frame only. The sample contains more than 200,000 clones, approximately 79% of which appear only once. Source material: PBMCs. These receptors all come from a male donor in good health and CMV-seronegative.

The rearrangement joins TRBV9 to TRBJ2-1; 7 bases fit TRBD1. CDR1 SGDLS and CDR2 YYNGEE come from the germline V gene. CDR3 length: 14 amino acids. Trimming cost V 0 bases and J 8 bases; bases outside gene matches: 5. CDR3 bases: TGTGCCAGCAGCGTAGAGCAGGGGGACGATGAGCAGTTCTTC. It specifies CASSVEQGDDEQFF.

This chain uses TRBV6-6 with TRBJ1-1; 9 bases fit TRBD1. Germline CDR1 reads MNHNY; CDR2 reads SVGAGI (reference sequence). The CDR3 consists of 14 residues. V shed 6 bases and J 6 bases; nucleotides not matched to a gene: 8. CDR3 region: CASSQGQGGAEAFF. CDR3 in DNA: TGTGCCAGCAGCCAGGGACAGGGTGGTGCTGAAGCTTTCTTT.

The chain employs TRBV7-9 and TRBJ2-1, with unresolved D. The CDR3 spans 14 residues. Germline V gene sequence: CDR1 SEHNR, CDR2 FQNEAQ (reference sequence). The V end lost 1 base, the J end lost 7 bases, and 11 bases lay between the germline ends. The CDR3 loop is CASSLVFKQNEQFF. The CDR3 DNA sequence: TGTGCCAGCAGCTTAGTTTTTAAGCAAAATGAGCAGTTCTTC.

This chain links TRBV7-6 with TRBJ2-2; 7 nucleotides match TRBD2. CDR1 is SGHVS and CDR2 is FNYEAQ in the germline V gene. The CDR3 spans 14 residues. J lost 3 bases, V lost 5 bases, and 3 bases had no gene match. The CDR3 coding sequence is TGTGCCAGCAGCACCGCGGGGGACACCGGGGAGCTGTTTTTT. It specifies CASSTAGDTGELFF.

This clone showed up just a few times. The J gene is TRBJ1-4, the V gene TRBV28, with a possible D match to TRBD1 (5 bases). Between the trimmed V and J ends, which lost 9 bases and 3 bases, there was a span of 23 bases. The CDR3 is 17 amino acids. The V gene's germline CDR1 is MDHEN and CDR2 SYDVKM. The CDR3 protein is CASSDFYRGSANEKLFF. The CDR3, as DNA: TGTGCCAGTTCCGATTTCTATAGGGGCTCGGCTAATGAAAAACTGTTTTTT.

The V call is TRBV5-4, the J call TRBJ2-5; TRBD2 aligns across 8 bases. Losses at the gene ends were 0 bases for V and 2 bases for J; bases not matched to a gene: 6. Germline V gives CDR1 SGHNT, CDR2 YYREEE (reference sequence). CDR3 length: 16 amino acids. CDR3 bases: TGTGCCAGCAGCTTGGACCCGGGGGGGCTTCAAGAGACCCAGTACTTC. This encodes CASSLDPGGLQETQYF. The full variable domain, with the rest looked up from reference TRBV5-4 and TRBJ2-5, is ETGVTQSPTHLIKTRGQQVTLRCSSQSGHNTVSWYQQALGQGPQFIFQYYREEENGRGNFPPRFSGLQFPNYSSELNVNALELDDSALYLCASSLDPGGLQETQYFGPGTRLLVL.

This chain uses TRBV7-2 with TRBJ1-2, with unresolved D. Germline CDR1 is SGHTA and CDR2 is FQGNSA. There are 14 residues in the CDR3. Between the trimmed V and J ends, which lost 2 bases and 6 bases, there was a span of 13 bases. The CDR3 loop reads CASSLTGSGDGYTF. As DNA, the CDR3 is TGTGCCAGCAGCTTAACTGGGTCGGGAGATGGCTACACCTTC.

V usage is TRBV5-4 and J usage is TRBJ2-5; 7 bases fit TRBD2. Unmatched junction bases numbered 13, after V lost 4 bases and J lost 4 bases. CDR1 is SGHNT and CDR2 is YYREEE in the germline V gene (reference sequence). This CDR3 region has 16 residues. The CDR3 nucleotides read TGTGCCAGCAGCCATCCGAAGGGACTAACGGCAGAGACCCAGTACTTC. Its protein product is CASSHPKGLTAETQYF.

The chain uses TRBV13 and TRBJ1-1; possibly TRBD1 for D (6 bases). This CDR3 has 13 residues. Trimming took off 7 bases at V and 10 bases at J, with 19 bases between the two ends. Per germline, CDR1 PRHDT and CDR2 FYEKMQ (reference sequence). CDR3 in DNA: TGTGCCAGCAAGGGAGACACAGGGCTGATAGCTTTCTTT. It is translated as CASKGDTGLIAFF.

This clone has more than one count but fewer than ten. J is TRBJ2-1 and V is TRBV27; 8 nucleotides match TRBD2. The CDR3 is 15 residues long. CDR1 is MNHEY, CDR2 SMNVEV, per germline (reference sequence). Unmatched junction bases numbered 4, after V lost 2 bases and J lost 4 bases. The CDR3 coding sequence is TGTGCCAGCAGTTTAAGCAGCGGGGGTTACAATGAGCAGTTCTTC. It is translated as CASSLSSGGYNEQFF.

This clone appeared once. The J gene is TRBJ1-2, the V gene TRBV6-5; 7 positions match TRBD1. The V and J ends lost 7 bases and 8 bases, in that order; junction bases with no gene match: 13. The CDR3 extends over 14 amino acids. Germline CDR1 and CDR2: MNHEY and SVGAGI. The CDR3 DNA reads TGTGCCAGCACCCTATCTCATGACAGGGACGGCTACACCTTC. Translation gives CASTLSHDRDGYTF.

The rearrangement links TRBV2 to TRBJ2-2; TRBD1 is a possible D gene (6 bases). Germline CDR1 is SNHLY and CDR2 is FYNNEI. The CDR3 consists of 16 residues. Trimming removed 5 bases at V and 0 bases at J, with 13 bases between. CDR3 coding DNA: TGTGCCAGCAGTCCTCTGGACAGAGCGAACACCGGGGAGCTGTTTTTT. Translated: CASSPLDRANTGELFF.

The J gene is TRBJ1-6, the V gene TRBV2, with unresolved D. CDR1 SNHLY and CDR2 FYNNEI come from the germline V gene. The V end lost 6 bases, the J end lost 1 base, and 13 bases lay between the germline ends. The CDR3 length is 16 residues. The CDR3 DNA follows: TGTGCCAGCAGGGCACCAGCGATATCCTATAATTCACCCCTCCACTTT. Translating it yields CASRAPAISYNSPLHF.

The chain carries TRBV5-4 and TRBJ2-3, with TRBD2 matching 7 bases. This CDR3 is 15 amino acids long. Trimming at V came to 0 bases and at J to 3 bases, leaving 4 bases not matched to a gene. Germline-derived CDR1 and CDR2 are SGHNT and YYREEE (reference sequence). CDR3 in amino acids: CASSLEGLGTDTQYF. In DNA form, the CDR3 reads TGTGCCAGCAGCTTGGAAGGACTAGGGACAGATACGCAGTATTTT.

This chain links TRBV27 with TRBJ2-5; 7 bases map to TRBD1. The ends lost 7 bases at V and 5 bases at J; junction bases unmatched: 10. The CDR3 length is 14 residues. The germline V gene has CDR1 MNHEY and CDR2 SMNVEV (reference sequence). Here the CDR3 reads CASTSDRPGETQYF. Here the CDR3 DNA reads TGTGCCAGCACTTCGGACAGGCCGGGGGAGACCCAGTACTTC.

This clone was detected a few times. The CDR3 is CASSHVQGTSEAFF. The CDR3, as DNA: TGCGCCAGCAGCCACGTACAGGGAACCAGTGAAGCTTTCTTT. V usage is TRBV4-1 and J usage is TRBJ1-1; maybe TRBD1 (6 bases). CDR1 is MGHRA, CDR2 YSYEKL, per germline. V was trimmed by 3 bases and J by 7 bases, leaving 15 bases between them. The CDR3 loop spans 14 amino acids.

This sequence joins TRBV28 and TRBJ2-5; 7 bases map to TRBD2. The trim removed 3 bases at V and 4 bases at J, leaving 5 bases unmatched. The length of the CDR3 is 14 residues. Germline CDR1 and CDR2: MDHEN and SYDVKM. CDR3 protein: CASSLGPGGETQYF. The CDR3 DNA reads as TGTGCCAGCAGTTTGGGACCGGGGGGAGAGACCCAGTACTTC.

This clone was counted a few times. CDR3 DNA: TGTGCCTGGAGTGTACGAGAGTTGAGGTGGGATTCACCCCTCCACTTT. It translates to CAWSVRELRWDSPLHF. The J gene is TRBJ1-6, the V gene TRBV30, with no clear D. Germline CDR1 GTSNPN, CDR2 SVGIG (reference sequence). This CDR3 region has 16 residues. Trimming cost V 0 bases and J 8 bases, with 17 bases left between them.

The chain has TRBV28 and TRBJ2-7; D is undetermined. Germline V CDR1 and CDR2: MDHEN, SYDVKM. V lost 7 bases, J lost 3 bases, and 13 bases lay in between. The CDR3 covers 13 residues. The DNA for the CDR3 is TGTGCCAGCACCGTTTCATCGAGCTACGAGCAGTACTTC. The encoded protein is CASTVSSSYEQYF.

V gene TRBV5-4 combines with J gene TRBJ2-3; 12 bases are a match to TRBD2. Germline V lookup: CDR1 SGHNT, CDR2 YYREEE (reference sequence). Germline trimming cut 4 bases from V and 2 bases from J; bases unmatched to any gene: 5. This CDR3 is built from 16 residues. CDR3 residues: CASSQGLAGTTDTQYF. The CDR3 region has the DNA TGTGCCAGCAGCCAAGGACTAGCGGGAACCACAGATACGCAGTATTTT.

In nucleotides, the CDR3 is TGTGCCAGCAGCGTAGACAGGGCAAACACCGGGGAGCTGTTTTTT. This sequence encodes CASSVDRANTGELFF. The V and J genes are TRBV9 and TRBJ2-2; TRBD1 is a possible D gene (6 bases). V was clipped by 0 bases and J by 2 bases, with 8 bases between them. The CDR3 covers 15 residues. The germline V gene has CDR1 SGDLS and CDR2 YYNGEE. Drawing the rest from reference TRBV9 and TRBJ2-2, the complete variable domain is DSGVTQTPKHLITATGQRVTLRCSPRSGDLSVYWYQQSLDQGLQFLIQYYNGEERAKGNILERFSAQQFPDLHSELNLSSLELGDSALYFCASSVDRANTGELFFGEGSRLTVL.

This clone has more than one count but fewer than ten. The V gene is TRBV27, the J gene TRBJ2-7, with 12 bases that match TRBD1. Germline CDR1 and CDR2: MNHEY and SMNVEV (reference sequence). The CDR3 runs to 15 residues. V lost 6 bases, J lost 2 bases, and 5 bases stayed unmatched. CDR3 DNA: TGTGCCAGCAGCCCAGGGACAGGGGGCGCCTACGAGCAGTACTTC. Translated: CASSPGTGGAYEQYF.

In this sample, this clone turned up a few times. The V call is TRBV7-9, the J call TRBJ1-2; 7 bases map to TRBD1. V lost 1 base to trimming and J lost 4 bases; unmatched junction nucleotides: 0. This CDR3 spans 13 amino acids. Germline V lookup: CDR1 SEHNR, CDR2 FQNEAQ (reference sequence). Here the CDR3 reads CASSLDRGYGYTF. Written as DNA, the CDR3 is TGTGCCAGCAGCTTAGACAGGGGCTATGGCTACACCTTC.

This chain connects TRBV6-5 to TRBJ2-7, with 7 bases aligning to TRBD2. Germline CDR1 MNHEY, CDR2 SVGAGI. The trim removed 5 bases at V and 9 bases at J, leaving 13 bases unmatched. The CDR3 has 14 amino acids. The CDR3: CASSASGESVSQYF. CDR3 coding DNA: TGTGCCAGCAGTGCTAGCGGCGAGTCGGTTTCGCAGTACTTC.

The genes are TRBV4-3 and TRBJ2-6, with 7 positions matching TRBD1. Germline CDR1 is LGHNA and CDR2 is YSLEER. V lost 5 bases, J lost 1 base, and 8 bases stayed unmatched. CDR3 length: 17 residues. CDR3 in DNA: TGCGCCAGCAGCACGGGACAGACCCTTTCTGGGGCCAACGTCCTGACTTTC. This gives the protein CASSTGQTLSGANVLTF.

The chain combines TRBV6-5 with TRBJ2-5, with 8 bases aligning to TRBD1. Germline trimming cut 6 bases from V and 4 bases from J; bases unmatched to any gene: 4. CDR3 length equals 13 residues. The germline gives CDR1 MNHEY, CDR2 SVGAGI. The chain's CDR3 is CASRVTGVETQYF. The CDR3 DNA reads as TGTGCCAGCAGGGTGACAGGGGTAGAGACCCAGTACTTC.